This TCR beta chain was obtained from a study of glioma-infiltrating T cells after dendritic cell vaccination. Study in general: Glioblastoma patients came from Phase I and II dendritic cell vaccination trials.

Remarks on this clone: Its cognate antigen is unknown.

CDR3 size: 15 residues. Germline V gives CDR1 LNHDA, CDR2 SQIVND (reference sequence). Trimming cost V 6 bases and J 4 bases, with 18 bases left between them. Noted time point: after dendritic cell vaccination, including at tumor progression/relapse. Regarding the study as a whole: Complete blood and tumor specimen sets were limited to few patients.

Here immunoSEQ multiplex PCR was the method, and the copy in TCRdb shows in-frame clones only, minus some. The sample records over 90,000 clones, roughly 80% being singletons. V is TRBV19 and J is TRBJ1-2, with D possibly TRBD1 on 6 matching bases. This sequence was found in a human donor with glioblastoma. Sequencing was performed on blood, taken after dendritic cell vaccination. The CDR3 spells CASRYFGGEGYGYTF. The CDR3 DNA reads as TGTGCCAGTAGGTATTTTGGGGGCGAAGGCTATGGCTACACCTTC.